Listed below are T cell receptor beta chains from one sample, sequenced in a study of chemoradiotherapy in HPV16-positive cancers. Assay used: immunoSEQ multiplex PCR; TCRdb lists only in-frame clones, some missing. Seen here are approximately 35,000 clones, 80% observed once, and the top ten hold 3.8%. The sequencing here drew on blood, taken from a patient who underwent chemoradiotherapy. Receptors were obtained from a human donor with HPV-associated anogenital cancer. Both conserved end residues are part of each CDR3.

V gene: TRBV30
J gene: TRBJ2-7
CDR3 protein: CAWSGGSSYEQYF

V gene: TRBV5-1
J gene: TRBJ1-2
CDR3 protein: CASTYGGGDPVYTF

V gene: TRBV27
J gene: TRBJ1-5
CDR3 protein: CASSGGPWQPQHF

V gene: TRBV5-1
J gene: TRBJ2-1
CDR3 protein: CASRPGLAGYNEQFF

V gene: TRBV10-3
J gene: TRBJ2-5
CDR3 protein: CAISGISQETQYF

V gene: TRBV28
J gene: TRBJ1-2
CDR3 protein: CASSLARQNYGYTF

V gene: TRBV7-8
J gene: TRBJ1-4
CDR3 protein: CASSKDREANEKLFF

V gene: TRBV6-5
J gene: TRBJ1-5
CDR3 protein: CASRRQGWSNQPQHF

V gene: TRBV10-3
J gene: TRBJ2-3
CDR3 protein: CAIRGGPDTQYF

V gene: TRBV11-1
J gene: TRBJ2-7
CDR3 protein: CASSTRTGGINEQYF

V gene: TRBV5-6
J gene: TRBJ2-3
CDR3 protein: CASSLAGQYETQYF

V gene: TRBV5-6
J gene: TRBJ2-7
CDR3 protein: CASSSNSYEQYF

V gene: TRBV5-8
J gene: TRBJ1-1
CDR3 protein: CASSEEDRDGLGAFF

V gene: TRBV6-1
J gene: TRBJ2-3
CDR3 protein: CASSEAARHTDTQYF

V gene: TRBV5-7
J gene: TRBJ1-1
CDR3 protein: CASSVREATEAFF

V gene: TRBV30
J gene: TRBJ1-2
CDR3 protein: CAWSITPGTGVGYTF

V gene: TRBV4-1
J gene: TRBJ2-6
CDR3 protein: CASSQEFRSGANVLTF

V gene: TRBV6-5
J gene: TRBJ1-4
CDR3 protein: CASSYSRASRKLFF

V gene: TRBV5-4
J gene: TRBJ1-4
CDR3 protein: CASSFGQTNEKLFF

V gene: TRBV6-5
J gene: TRBJ2-1
CDR3 protein: CASSSIQALSYNEQFF

V gene: TRBV6-1
J gene: TRBJ2-2
CDR3 protein: CASSEERGGQGMGGELFF

V gene: TRBV5-8
J gene: TRBJ1-6
CDR3 protein: CASSWGGGGSLTLHF

V gene: TRBV5-1
J gene: TRBJ2-7
CDR3 protein: CASSPGDHEQYF

V gene: TRBV5-1
J gene: TRBJ1-4
CDR3 protein: CASSLDPNEKLFF

V gene: TRBV27
J gene: TRBJ1-5
CDR3 protein: CASSFSGAGNQPQHF

V gene: TRBV5-6
J gene: TRBJ2-7
CDR3 protein: CASSLSATYEQYF

V gene: TRBV5-1
J gene: TRBJ2-2
CDR3 protein: CASSLGLDYTGELFF

V gene: TRBV29-1
J gene: TRBJ1-4
CDR3 protein: CSASGTVNEKLFF

V gene: TRBV5-6
J gene: TRBJ1-3
CDR3 protein: CASSSLEYREAGNTIYF

V gene: TRBV18
J gene: TRBJ2-1
CDR3 protein: CASSSGTGSLNEQFF

V gene: TRBV25-1
J gene: TRBJ1-1
CDR3 protein: CASSRGNTEAFF

V gene: TRBV7-8
J gene: TRBJ1-4
CDR3 protein: CASSLDGVTGKLFF

V gene: TRBV9
J gene: TRBJ2-1
CDR3 protein: CASSVGIANEQFF

V gene: TRBV2
J gene: TRBJ1-2
CDR3 protein: CASSRQGGNYGYTF

V gene: TRBV5-1
J gene: TRBJ1-5
CDR3 protein: CASSLDSRQPQHF

V gene: TRBV7-3
J gene: TRBJ2-5
CDR3 protein: CASSLEAGAQETQYF

V gene: TRBV6-1
J gene: TRBJ2-1
CDR3 protein: CASSEVASGGRLQYNEQFF

V gene: TRBV5-1
J gene: TRBJ1-1
CDR3 protein: CASSLVPGQFPEAFF

V gene: TRBV6-5
J gene: TRBJ2-3
CDR3 protein: CASSYVGQSTDTQYF

V gene: TRBV5-4
J gene: TRBJ1-2
CDR3 protein: CASSLMAGGLPYGYTF

V gene: TRBV6-5
J gene: TRBJ2-5
CDR3 protein: CASSPPGQKGETQYF

V gene: TRBV28
J gene: TRBJ2-2
CDR3 protein: CASSFGEPLSPTGELFF

V gene: TRBV19
J gene: TRBJ2-7
CDR3 protein: CASRGQRYEQYF

V gene: TRBV7-9
J gene: TRBJ1-2
CDR3 protein: CASSEGRGGYTF

V gene: TRBV7-8
J gene: TRBJ1-1
CDR3 protein: CASYPLGTYTEAFF

V gene: TRBV6-1
J gene: TRBJ2-3
CDR3 protein: CASSLDRGQDTQYF

V gene: TRBV5-1
J gene: TRBJ1-1
CDR3 protein: CASSLVGGERSEAFF

V gene: TRBV6-6
J gene: TRBJ1-5
CDR3 protein: CASRSGQGTQPQHF

V gene: TRBV18
J gene: TRBJ2-7
CDR3 protein: CASSPSQGGVYEQYF

V gene: TRBV10-1
J gene: TRBJ1-3
CDR3 protein: CASKGQAGNTIYF

V gene: TRBV5-5
J gene: TRBJ1-1
CDR3 protein: CASSTDRGVMNTEAFF

V gene: TRBV5-4
J gene: TRBJ2-2
CDR3 protein: CASSLAGDGGELFF